This is a list of T cell receptor beta chains from one sample in a study of cytomegalovirus exposure and HLA in healthy donors. Sequenced by immunoSEQ multiplex PCR; TCRdb stores in-frame clones only, minus some. The top ten clones hold approximately 0.6% of a sample with under 250,000 clones, approximately 82% of them seen once. Material: PBMCs. Every receptor here comes from a man aged 18 to 35 in good health and CMV-seronegative. The CDR3 runs from the conserved cysteine through the conserved F or W. D genes are given only for firm matches. Some rows mark clone size as missing; the rest say once, few, many or name a class of expanded clone.

D gene: TRBD1; clone size: NA; V gene: TRBV6-5; J gene: TRBJ2-2; CDR3 protein: CASSPGTGDTGELFF; CDR3 DNA: TGTGCCAGCAGCCCCGGGACAGGGGACACCGGGGAGCTGTTTTTT
D gene: NA; clone size: NA; V gene: TRBV11-2; J gene: TRBJ2-3; CDR3 protein: CASSFGGGGLFTQYF; CDR3 DNA: TGTGCCAGCAGCTTCGGAGGAGGGGGCCTTTTTACGCAGTATTTT
D gene: TRBD2; clone size: NA; V gene: TRBV25-1; J gene: TRBJ2-7; CDR3 protein: CASSDRLASSYEQYF; CDR3 DNA: TGTGCCAGCAGTGATCGACTAGCTAGCTCCTACGAGCAGTACTTC
D gene: NA; clone size: NA; V gene: TRBV7-8; J gene: TRBJ2-1; CDR3 protein: CASSLLIRESPYNEQFF; CDR3 DNA: TGTGCCAGCAGCTTACTTATTAGGGAGTCGCCCTACAATGAGCAGTTCTTC
D gene: NA; clone size: once; V gene: TRBV6-5; J gene: TRBJ1-1; CDR3 protein: CASSRAEAFF; CDR3 DNA: TGTGCCAGCAGCCGCGCTGAAGCTTTCTTT
D gene: NA; clone size: few; V gene: TRBV27; J gene: TRBJ2-1; CDR3 protein: CASGRSAYNEQFF; CDR3 DNA: TGTGCCAGCGGGAGATCCGCCTACAATGAGCAGTTCTTC
D gene: TRBD1; clone size: NA; V gene: TRBV7-9; J gene: TRBJ1-1; CDR3 protein: CSSSHSDRGGNTEAFF; CDR3 DNA: TGTTCCAGCAGCCATTCCGACAGGGGGGGAAACACTGAAGCTTTCTTT
D gene: TRBD2; clone size: NA; V gene: TRBV7-8; J gene: TRBJ2-3; CDR3 protein: CASSFAGGRTDTQYF; CDR3 DNA: TGTGCCAGCAGCTTTGCGGGCGGGAGGACAGATACGCAGTATTTT
D gene: TRBD1; clone size: NA; V gene: TRBV6-4; J gene: TRBJ1-6; CDR3 protein: CASSVPGQGADSPLHF; CDR3 DNA: TGTGCCAGCAGTGTCCCGGGACAGGGGGCTGATTCACCCCTCCACTTT
D gene: TRBD2; clone size: few; V gene: TRBV2; J gene: TRBJ2-1; CDR3 protein: CASSGGSTYNEQFF; CDR3 DNA: TGTGCCAGCAGTGGCGGGAGTACCTACAATGAGCAGTTCTTC